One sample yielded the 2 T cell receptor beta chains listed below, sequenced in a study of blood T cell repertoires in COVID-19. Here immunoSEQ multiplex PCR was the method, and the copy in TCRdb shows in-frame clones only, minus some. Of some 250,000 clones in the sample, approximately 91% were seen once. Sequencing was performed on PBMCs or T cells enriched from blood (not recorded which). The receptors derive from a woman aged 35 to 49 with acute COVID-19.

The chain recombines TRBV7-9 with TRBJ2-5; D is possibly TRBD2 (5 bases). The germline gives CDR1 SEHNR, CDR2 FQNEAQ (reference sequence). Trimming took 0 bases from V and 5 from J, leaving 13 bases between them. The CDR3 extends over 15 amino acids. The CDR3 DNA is TGTGCCAGCAGCTTAGCAGGGTCCGGAGGCGAGACCCAGTACTTC. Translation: CASSLAGSGGETQYF. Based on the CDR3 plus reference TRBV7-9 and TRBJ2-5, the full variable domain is DTGVSQNPRHKITKRGQNVTFRCDPISEHNRLYWYRQTLGQGPEFLTYFQNEAQLEKSRLLSDRFSAERPKGSFSTLEIQRTEQGDSAMYLCASSLAGSGGETQYFGPGTRLLVL.

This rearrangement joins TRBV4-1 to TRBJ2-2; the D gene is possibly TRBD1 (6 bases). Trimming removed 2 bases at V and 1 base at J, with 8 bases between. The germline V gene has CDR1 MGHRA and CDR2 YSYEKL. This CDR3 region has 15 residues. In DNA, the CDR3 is TGCGCCAGCAGCCAAAGGACAGTGAACACCGGGGAGCTGTTTTTT. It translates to CASSQRTVNTGELFF.